Below are 26 T cell receptor beta chains sequenced from a single sample in a study of blood T cells in healthy people across ages. Through a sample-barcoded 5' primer and a J-beta primer mix, a second PCR was run for about 7 to 12 cycles. From the 5' RACE reads, TCRdb called clonotypes with MiXCR, one entry per CDR3 protein. The sample contains approximately 810,000 distinct CDR3 sequences, more than 25% of which appear only once. Source material: blood. These receptors came from a woman aged 80 or older in good health.

Comment on this clonotype: A much larger clone differs from this one at a single base, so this may be a read error. J is TRBJ2-7 and V is TRBV5-5; 16 nucleotides align to TRBD2. The better agreement between TRBJ2-5 and the DNA end casts doubt on the J call. Per germline, CDR1 SGHKS and CDR2 YYEKEE (reference sequence). This CDR3 is built from 17 residues. This CDR3 is CASCPGTSGGAWETQYF. Written as DNA, the CDR3 is TGTGCCAGCTGCCCAGGGACTAGCGGGGGGGCATGGGAGACCCAGTACTTC.

With respect to this clonotype: It may be a read error: a sequence one base away is much more abundant. The chain is built from TRBV27 and TRBJ1-2; unclear D gene. The CDR3 is 13 amino acids. Germline V gives CDR1 MNHEY, CDR2 SMNVEV (reference sequence). The DNA of the CDR3 is TGTGCCGGCAGTAACTCTATTCGAGGTGGCTACACCTTC. Translating gives CAGSNSIRGGYTF.

This chain joins TRBV20-1 and TRBJ2-5, with D tentatively TRBD1 or TRBD2 (6 bases each). The germline V and J ends were trimmed by 8 bases and 5 bases, with 18 bases remaining between them. Germline-derived CDR1 and CDR2 are DFQATT and SNEGSKA (reference sequence). CDR3 length: 13 amino acids. The CDR3 protein is CSHHRAGGETQYF. Written as DNA, the CDR3 is TGCAGTCACCACAGGGCAGGAGGGGAGACCCAGTACTTC.

Ten or more counts support this clonotype. DNA of the CDR3: TGCGCCAGCAGCCAAGGAGGGGAGGGCGGAAATAATTCACCCCTCCACTTT. It codes for CASSQGGEGGNNSPLHF. The chain carries TRBV4-3 and TRBJ1-6; D possibly corresponds to TRBD1 (5 bases). The CDR3 has 17 amino acids. Germline CDR1 is LGHNA and CDR2 is YSLEER. Trimming pared 1 base from V and 5 bases from J, leaving 15 bases between.

The V call is TRBV12-3 or TRBV12-4, the J call TRBJ1-2; D possibly corresponds to TRBD1 (5 bases). Trimming removed 4 bases at V and 6 bases at J, with 18 bases between. The CDR3 is made up of 15 amino acids. The CDR3 loop is CASSSRGGGGNGYTF. The CDR3 DNA reads TGTGCCAGCAGTTCCCGCGGGGGGGGAGGGAATGGCTACACCTTC.

Note on this clonotype: A read error may be the cause here, since a much bigger clone is one base away. The gene calls are TRBV10-3 and TRBJ1-2; D is undetermined. Germline CDR1 is ENHRY and CDR2 is SYGVKD. The CDR3 has 12 residues. With 0 bases removed from V and 6 bases from J, the gap between germline ends came to 5 bases. The CDR3 reads CAISESGHGYTF. DNA for the CDR3: TGTGCCATCAGTGAGTCGGGTCATGGCTACACCTTC.

This clonotype was seen ten or more times. The chain has TRBV7-9 and TRBJ2-1, with a tentative D call TRBD1 (6 bases). This CDR3 region has 17 residues. CDR1 is SEHNR and CDR2 is FQNEAQ in the germline V gene (reference sequence). The V and J ends lost 1 base and 0 bases respectively, with 13 bases between them. CDR3 coding DNA: TGTGCCAGCAGCTTAGAAGCCTTAGGGGGCTCCTACAATGAGCAGTTCTTC. Amino acid sequence: CASSLEALGGSYNEQFF.

This clonotype was counted between two and nine times. The rearrangement joins TRBV4-1 to TRBJ1-1, with 9 bases identical to TRBD1. V was clipped by 0 bases and J by 8 bases; unmatched bases: 7. The CDR3 extends over 15 amino acids. Germline CDR1 is MGHRA and CDR2 is YSYEKL. The CDR3 bases are TGCGCCAGCAGCCAAGAGCGGGGGACAGGGAGAGAAGCTTTCTTT. Translation: CASSQERGTGREAFF.

There are many counts of this clonotype. The V and J genes are TRBV5-1 and TRBJ2-6; D not resolved. This CDR3 is built from 15 residues. Trimming stripped 5 bases from V and 0 bases from J, with 9 bases between. Germline V gene sequence: CDR1 SGHRS, CDR2 YFSETQ. CDR3: CASREPHSGANVLTF. The CDR3 DNA sequence: TGCGCCAGCAGAGAGCCCCACTCTGGGGCCAACGTCCTGACTTTC.

This clonotype was counted a single time. The rearrangement links TRBV7-2 to TRBJ2-7; 8 positions match TRBD1. V shed 5 bases, J shed 7 bases, and the junction held 13 bases outside the gene matches. Germline assignment: CDR1 SGHTA and CDR2 FQGNSA. CDR3 length equals 15 residues. CDR3 sequence (DNA): TGTGCCAGCAGCCCAGGACAGGGCGGCGGACGAGAGCAGTACTTC. Its protein product is CASSPGQGGGREQYF.

This clonotype occurred a few times. This may be a read error: a much more frequent sequence differs by one nucleotide. The V and J genes are TRBV7-2 and TRBJ2-7, with 9 bases aligning to TRBD2. With 5 bases clipped from V and 7 bases from J, the junction kept 9 bases outside the gene matches. This CDR3 is 14 amino acids long. The germline gives CDR1 SGHTA, CDR2 FQGNSA. CDR3 bases: TGTGCCAGCAGCCCGGGGACTAGCTACAATGAGCAGTACTTC. This gives the protein CASSPGTSYNEQYF.

The sample holds many counts of this clonotype. V is TRBV13 and J is TRBJ2-7, with 7 bases aligning to TRBD1. V shed 5 bases and J 0 bases; nucleotides not matched to a gene: 10. CDR3 size: 16 residues. Germline CDR1 reads PRHDT; CDR2 reads FYEKMQ (reference sequence). CDR3 residues: CASSPLGQKSSYEQYF. CDR3 in DNA: TGTGCCAGCAGCCCCCTGGGACAGAAAAGCTCCTACGAGCAGTACTTC.

This clonotype appeared many times. The rearrangement uses TRBV20-1 and TRBJ1-5; 7 bases are shared with TRBD1. This CDR3 contains 15 residues. Germline V CDR1 and CDR2: DFQATT, SNEGSKA (reference sequence). Germline trimming cut 0 bases from V and 2 bases from J; bases unmatched to any gene: 4. CDR3 DNA: TGCAGTGCTAGAGATCCCGGACAGGGCAATCAGCCCCAGCATTTT. It specifies CSARDPGQGNQPQHF.

This clonotype was recorded once. Compared with germline, one end of the junction differs, possibly owing to a read error. The chain has TRBV7-4 and TRBJ2-5; 7 bases agree with TRBD1. Germline-derived CDR1 and CDR2 are SGHVT and SQSDAQ. The CDR3 loop spans 16 amino acids. The CDR3 is CASSSYSSRGKETQYF. The CDR3 coding sequence is TGTGCCAGCAGCTCTTATTCCAGCAGGGGGAAAGAGACTCAGTACTTC.

The chain combines TRBV7-2 with TRBJ2-5; D call uncertain. Germline loops: CDR1 SGHTA, CDR2 FQGNSA. The CDR3 loop spans 12 amino acids. The ends were cut back, 5 bases at V and 7 bases at J, with 11 bases in the middle. CDR3 residues: CASSPPGSTQYF. CDR3 nucleotides: TGTGCCAGCAGCCCTCCGGGCTCGACCCAGTACTTC.

A few counts support this clonotype. A much larger clone lies one base from this, so it may be a read error. V usage is TRBV2 and J usage is TRBJ2-1; D is undetermined. From germline, CDR1 is SNHLY and CDR2 FYNNEI. V dropped 4 bases and J dropped 5 bases, with 15 bases sitting between them. This CDR3 is built from 15 residues. The CDR3 spells CASSAGWGGDNEQFF. The CDR3 DNA reads TGTGCCAGCAGTGCGGGTTGGGGTGGGGACAATGAGCAGTTCTTC.

This clonotype showed up just a few times. The rearrangement links TRBV6-1 to TRBJ1-6, with D possibly matching TRBD1 (5 bases). CDR3 size: 17 residues. V dropped 3 bases and J dropped 7 bases, with 19 bases sitting between them. CDR1 and CDR2 from the germline V gene are MNHNS and SASEGT. CDR3 coding DNA: TGTGCCAGCAGTGACAGAGGGGTGGGATCTGGGAATTCACCCCTCCACTTT. Its protein product is CASSDRGVGSGNSPLHF.

This clonotype was seen a handful of times. The V call is TRBV12-3 or TRBV12-4, the J call TRBJ2-2, with 7 bases identical to TRBD1. Trimming at V came to 3 bases and at J to 10 bases, leaving 5 bases not matched to a gene. CDR3 size: 13 residues. CDR3 DNA: TGTGCCAGCAGTTTCCGGGGACAGATGGAGCTGTTTTTT. Protein sequence: CASSFRGQMELFF.

This clonotype was detected once. A read error may be the cause here, since a much bigger clone is one base away. This rearrangement joins TRBV20-1 to TRBJ2-1; D tentatively reads TRBD1 or TRBD2 (6 bases each). Germline V gene sequence: CDR1 DFQATT, CDR2 SNEGSKA (reference sequence). CDR3 size: 12 residues. V lost 5 bases to trimming and J lost 10 bases, with 15 bases between them. The CDR3 nucleotides are TGCAGTGCTCCCGAGGGGGGAAGGGAGCAGTTCTTC. It is translated as CSAPEGGREQFF.

This clonotype was recorded at least ten times. This sequence joins TRBV20-1 and TRBJ2-7; the match to TRBD1 covers 9 bases. This CDR3 region has 14 residues. The V and J ends lost 3 bases and 1 base, in that order; junction bases with no gene match: 4. Germline CDR1 DFQATT, CDR2 SNEGSKA (reference sequence). The CDR3 protein is CSASPGTGSYEQYF. The CDR3 DNA reads TGCAGTGCTAGCCCCGGGACAGGGTCCTACGAGCAGTACTTC.

This clonotype was picked up many times. The rearrangement joins TRBV6-2 or TRBV6-3 to TRBJ2-7; TRBD2 matches at 8 bases. The ends lost 6 bases at V and 0 bases at J; junction bases unmatched: 4. CDR3 size: 14 residues. Germline CDR1 reads MNHEY; CDR2 reads SVGEGT. CDR3 amino acids: CASRRAGDSYEQYF. The CDR3 DNA follows: TGTGCCAGCAGACGAGCGGGGGACTCCTACGAGCAGTACTTC.

In regard to this clonotype: A much larger clonotype is one base distant, so this may be a read error. V and J are TRBV20-1 and TRBJ2-7; TRBD1 is a possible D gene (6 bases). In germline, CDR1 is DFQATT, CDR2 SNEGSKA (reference sequence). The CDR3 contains 16 residues. Trimming removed 0 bases from V and 4 bases from J, with 19 bases in between. The CDR3 region is CSARDMLTGSLYEQYF. In DNA, the CDR3 is TGCAGTGCTAGAGACATGTTAACAGGGTCGCTGTACGAGCAGTACTTC.

This clonotype was counted many times. The genes are TRBV4-3 and TRBJ1-2; TRBD1 is a possible D gene (5 bases). Germline assignment: CDR1 LGHNA and CDR2 YSLEER. Trimming stripped 1 base from V and 6 bases from J, with 12 bases between. The CDR3 sequence is 14 residues long. Here the CDR3 reads CASSQVQGRDGYTF. The CDR3, as DNA: TGCGCCAGCAGCCAAGTCCAGGGAAGAGATGGCTACACCTTC.

Details on this clonotype: One junction end does not reproduce the germline sequence, and a read error may be involved. J is TRBJ2-3 and V is TRBV12-3 or TRBV12-4; possibly TRBD2 for D (6 bases). CDR3 size: 16 residues. CDR3 in DNA: TGTACCAGCAGTTTACGGGGGTCCCTGAGCACAGATACGCAGTATTTT. Amino acid sequence: CTSSLRGSLSTDTQYF.

V usage is TRBV28 and J usage is TRBJ2-7; D gene ambiguous. The CDR3 has 14 amino acids. The V end lost 6 bases, the J end lost 3 bases, and 15 bases lay between the germline ends. The germline CDR1 and CDR2 sequences are MDHEN and SYDVKM. CDR3 residues: CASRLRTVDYEQYF. CDR3 DNA sequence: TGTGCCAGCAGGTTAAGGACGGTCGACTACGAGCAGTACTTC.

The table lists this clonotype with a few counts. The chain uses TRBV11-2 and TRBJ1-4; maybe TRBD1 (5 bases). This CDR3 has 15 residues. Trimming shortened V by 5 bases and J by 2 bases, and 12 bases separated the two germline ends. The germline CDR1 and CDR2 sequences are SGHAT and FQNNGV. This chain's CDR3 is CASSPQGSTNEKLFF. Here the CDR3 DNA reads TGTGCCAGCAGCCCCCAGGGTAGTACTAATGAAAAACTGTTTTTT.